The 30 T cell receptor beta chains listed next were all sequenced from one sample in a study of shared clonotypes between healthy human individuals. Profiling relied on immunoSEQ multiplex PCR, and the TCRdb table lists in-frame clones only, not all of them. The sample yields 2 million to 2.5 million clones, roughly 93% seen once. The sample was naive CD4+ T cells from PBMCs. Subset in this sample: CD45RA+ positively selected. These receptors were collected from a man younger than 35 in good health. Some clones in this sample may be carry-over from other donors' samples.

The chain recombines TRBV4-1 with TRBJ2-1; possibly TRBD2 for D (5 bases). This CDR3 is built from 19 residues. The V end lost 1 base, the J end lost 2 bases, and 21 bases lay between the germline ends. Looked up from germline, CDR1 is MGHRA and CDR2 is YSYEKL. For the CDR3, the DNA is TGCGCCAGCAGCCAAGGTGGAGTTGCGGGCTTGCCCCCCTACAATGAGCAGTTCTTC. It yields the protein CASSQGGVAGLPPYNEQFF.

V is TRBV10-2 and J is TRBJ1-1; 8 nucleotides agree with TRBD1. Losses at the gene ends were 5 bases for V and 4 bases for J; bases not matched to a gene: 6. The CDR3 has 14 residues. Germline V gene data show CDR1 as WSHSY and CDR2 as SAAADI. This CDR3 is CASSRPGGTTEAFF. CDR3 coding DNA: TGCGCCAGCAGTAGGCCAGGGGGCACCACTGAAGCTTTCTTT.

This chain connects TRBV28 to TRBJ2-1; 7 nucleotides line up with TRBD2. This CDR3 contains 14 residues. Germline CDR1 reads MDHEN; CDR2 reads SYDVKM. J was trimmed by 5 bases and V by 8 bases; bases with no gene match: 9. CDR3 bases: TGTGCCAGCCAATCGGGAGGTCGGCACAATGAGCAGTTCTTC. It translates to CASQSGGRHNEQFF.

The gene calls are TRBV28 and TRBJ2-3; D is unclear. This CDR3 comprises 10 residues. Germline V gene data show CDR1 as MDHEN and CDR2 as SYDVKM. V lost 9 bases to trimming and J lost 6 bases, with 7 bases between them. The CDR3 DNA follows: TGTGCCAGTCATGCGGATACGCAGTATTTT. Its translation is CASHADTQYF.

The chain couples TRBV5-6 to TRBJ2-5; the match to TRBD2 covers 10 bases. Germline values: CDR1 SGHDT, CDR2 YYEEEE. This CDR3 region has 15 residues. J gave up 5 bases and V 4 bases, and 8 bases lay outside the gene matches. The CDR3 loop is CASSQSGRAAETQYF. CDR3 DNA: TGTGCCAGCAGCCAAAGCGGGAGGGCCGCGGAGACCCAGTACTTC.

The CDR3 coding sequence is TGTGCCAGCAGCTTATCGGGCGCGGATTCTGGCTACACCTTC. Translated, it gives CASSLSGADSGYTF. The chain joins TRBV7-9 to TRBJ1-2; D gene uncertain. The V gene's germline CDR1 is SEHNR and CDR2 FQNEAQ (reference sequence). V lost 2 bases and J 7 bases, leaving 14 bases between the germline ends. The CDR3 has 14 residues. Complete variable domain (other parts from reference TRBV7-9 and TRBJ1-2): DTGVSQNPRHKITKRGQNVTFRCDPISEHNRLYWYRQTLGQGPEFLTYFQNEAQLEKSRLLSDRFSAERPKGSFSTLEIQRTEQGDSAMYLCASSLSGADSGYTFGSGTRLTVV.

A single count supports this clone. V usage is TRBV5-1 and J usage is TRBJ1-2, with 7 bases that match TRBD1. The junction had 9 bases not matched to a gene; V was cut back by 5 bases and J by 5 bases. The CDR3 is 14 residues long. Per the germline V gene, CDR1 is SGHRS and CDR2 is YFSETQ. The CDR3 spells CASRVPGQRYGYTF. The CDR3 bases are TGCGCCAGCAGGGTTCCGGGACAGAGATATGGCTACACCTTC.

This rearrangement joins TRBV27 to TRBJ2-7; 9 bases fit TRBD2. CDR1 and CDR2 (germline): MNHEY, SMNVEV (reference sequence). The CDR3 covers 15 residues. With 3 bases clipped from V and 3 bases from J, the junction kept 6 bases outside the gene matches. The CDR3 DNA sequence: TGTGCCAGCAGTTTTAGCGGGAGTCGGCTCTACGAGCAGTACTTC. Residues: CASSFSGSRLYEQYF.

A note on this clone: Other DNA sequences from this sample encode an identical CDR3 as well. The rearrangement joins TRBV18 to TRBJ2-2, with D tentatively TRBD1 (5 bases). The V end was cut by 3 bases, the J end by 2 bases, with 10 bases between. The CDR3 runs 15 residues. Germline CDR1 and CDR2: KGHSH and LQKENI. This CDR3 is CASSPGRTNTGELFF. The DNA of the CDR3 is TGTGCCAGCTCACCGGGCAGGACAAACACCGGGGAGCTGTTTTTT.

V and J are TRBV28 and TRBJ1-5; the D gene is possibly TRBD1 (5 bases). CDR1 MDHEN and CDR2 SYDVKM come from the germline V gene. The CDR3 has 15 residues. V was trimmed by 1 base and J by 7 bases, leaving 14 bases between them. DNA for the CDR3: TGTGCCAGCAGTTTATTCTCGAGGGGCGCCCAGCCCCAGCATTTT. Protein sequence: CASSLFSRGAQPQHF.

In DNA form, the CDR3 reads TGCGCCAGCAGCTTGGCCCAGGGATCTGGGGCCAACGTCCTGACTTTC. This sequence encodes CASSLAQGSGANVLTF. The rearrangement joins TRBV5-1 to TRBJ2-6; TRBD1 is a possible D gene (5 bases). Germline-derived CDR1 and CDR2 are SGHRS and YFSETQ. This CDR3 is 16 amino acids long. Trimming pared 0 bases from V and 1 base from J, leaving 8 bases between.

The rearrangement joins TRBV7-2 to TRBJ2-5; no firm D call. CDR3 length equals 13 residues. Trimming took off 5 bases at V and 5 bases at J, with 12 bases between the two ends. Germline CDR1 SGHTA, CDR2 FQGNSA. DNA of the CDR3: TGTGCCAGCAGCCAGGCCGGCAGGGAGACCCAGTACTTC. It encodes CASSQAGRETQYF.

The chain uses TRBV28 and TRBJ1-2; D is perhaps TRBD1 (5 bases). Trimming removed 5 bases at V and 5 bases at J, with 15 bases between. Per germline, CDR1 MDHEN and CDR2 SYDVKM. This CDR3 is built from 14 residues. This chain's CDR3 is CASSGHPGTYGYTF. CDR3 sequence (DNA): TGTGCCAGCAGTGGTCACCCGGGGACTTATGGCTACACCTTC.

The CDR3: CASTLGRANNEQFF. CDR3 in DNA: TGTGCCAGCACCTTGGGGCGGGCCAACAATGAGCAGTTCTTC. This sequence joins TRBV7-9 and TRBJ2-1; D may be TRBD1 or TRBD2 (5 bases each). The length of the CDR3 is 14 residues. Between the trimmed V and J ends, which lost 7 bases and 5 bases, there was a span of 15 bases. Per the germline V gene, CDR1 is SEHNR and CDR2 is FQNEAQ (reference sequence).

The J gene is TRBJ2-5, the V gene TRBV5-1; no clear D. Germline V CDR1 and CDR2: SGHRS, YFSETQ. This CDR3 comprises 15 residues. The V end lost 1 base, the J end lost 2 bases, and 12 bases lay between the germline ends. CDR3 sequence reads: CASSLLPGGQETQYF. DNA of the CDR3: TGCGCCAGCAGCTTGCTCCCAGGCGGACAAGAGACCCAGTACTTC.

The chain links TRBV10-3 to TRBJ2-5; D tentatively reads TRBD1 or TRBD2 (5 bases each). The end of the DNA is better explained by TRBJ2-7, so the J call may be wrong. Germline assignment: CDR1 ENHRY and CDR2 SYGVKD. The CDR3 loop spans 13 amino acids. The CDR3 coding sequence is TGTGCCATCAGGGGGGACGGCACCTACGAGCAGTACTTC. As protein: CAIRGDGTYEQYF.

The V and J genes are TRBV28 and TRBJ2-1; D is undetermined. Trimming removed 8 bases from V and 10 bases from J, with 18 bases in between. From germline, CDR1 is MDHEN and CDR2 SYDVKM. The CDR3 contains 13 residues. The CDR3 here is CASLFSPGTEQFF. The CDR3 nucleotides read TGTGCCAGCCTTTTTTCCCCGGGCACAGAGCAGTTCTTC. The whole variable domain, remainder taken from reference TRBV28 and TRBJ2-1, is DVKVTQSSRYLVKRTGEKVFLECVQDMDHENMFWYRQDPGLGLRLIYFSYDVKMKEKGDIPEGYSVSREKKERFSLILESASTNQTSMYLCASLFSPGTEQFFGPGTRLTVL.

The DNA of the CDR3 is TGTGCCAGCTCACCTGGACTAGACAGGGAGGTCGAGCAGTACTTC. Translation: CASSPGLDREVEQYF. The chain couples TRBV18 to TRBJ2-7; D might be TRBD1 or TRBD2, each matching 7 bases. Germline V CDR1 and CDR2: KGHSH, LQKENI. This CDR3 is 15 amino acids long. Trimming shortened V by 3 bases and J by 6 bases, and 18 bases separated the two germline ends.

The V gene is TRBV7-9, the J gene TRBJ2-1; D gene uncertain. Germline-derived CDR1 and CDR2 are SEHNR and FQNEAQ (reference sequence). The V end was cut by 3 bases, the J end by 7 bases, with 10 bases between. This CDR3 comprises 13 residues. DNA of the CDR3: TGTGCCAGCAGCTTTCGTTGGGAAAATGAGCAGTTCTTC. Its protein is CASSFRWENEQFF.

The rearrangement uses TRBV27 and TRBJ2-1, with TRBD2 as a possible D gene (5 bases). This CDR3 comprises 13 residues. Germline CDR1 MNHEY, CDR2 SMNVEV (reference sequence). Trimming pared 3 bases from V and 9 bases from J, leaving 12 bases between. DNA for the CDR3: TGTGCCAGCAGTTTTCGGACTGCGGGTGAGCAGTTCTTC. This encodes CASSFRTAGEQFF.

This chain links TRBV11-3 with TRBJ1-1; no reliable D call. With 3 bases removed from V and 4 bases from J, the gap between germline ends came to 9 bases. In germline, CDR1 is SGHNT, CDR2 YENEEA. CDR3 length: 13 amino acids. The CDR3 DNA follows: TGTGCCAGCAGCTTGGGCCTCGGCACTGAAGCTTTCTTT. Residues: CASSLGLGTEAFF.

Here the CDR3 reads CASSSVASGKGYEQYF. The CDR3 region has the DNA TGTGCCAGTAGTTCGGTTGCTAGCGGGAAAGGCTACGAGCAGTACTTC. V usage is TRBV19 and J usage is TRBJ2-7; 9 bases agree with TRBD2. The junction had 11 bases not matched to a gene; V was cut back by 5 bases and J by 3 bases. The CDR3 covers 16 residues. Germline CDR1 is LNHDA and CDR2 is SQIVND (reference sequence). The complete variable domain, with remaining parts taken from reference TRBV19 and TRBJ2-7, reads DGGITQSPKYLFRKEGQNVTLSCEQNLNHDAMYWYRQDPGQGLRLIYYSQIVNDFQKGDIAEGYSVSREKKESFPLTVTSAQKNPTAFYLCASSSVASGKGYEQYFGPGTRLTVT.

This clone was picked up one time. The rearrangement uses TRBV10-3 and TRBJ1-6; D gene ambiguous. Looked up from germline, CDR1 is ENHRY and CDR2 is SYGVKD. The germline V and J ends were trimmed by 3 bases and 8 bases, with 8 bases remaining between them. The CDR3 has 13 amino acids. CDR3 nucleotide sequence: TGTGCCATCAGTGAAAACGGGGATTCACCCCTCCACTTT. As protein: CAISENGDSPLHF.

This clone was detected only a few times. The chain links TRBV4-1 to TRBJ1-3; TRBD1 matches at 8 bases. Per germline, CDR1 MGHRA and CDR2 YSYEKL. The V and J ends lost 3 bases and 4 bases, in that order; junction bases with no gene match: 5. CDR3 size: 15 residues. The CDR3: CASSQPGGTGNTIYF. CDR3 DNA: TGCGCCAGCAGCCAGCCAGGGGGCACGGGAAACACCATATATTTT.

The chain links TRBV9 to TRBJ1-2; the D is unclear. V was pared by 3 bases and J by 8 bases, with 17 bases between. The CDR3 sequence is 14 residues long. The germline CDR1 and CDR2 sequences are SGDLS and YYNGEE. CDR3 nucleotide sequence: TGTGCCAGCAGCGCTCTGGAGGCAGTAGGAGGCTACACCTTC. Translating gives CASSALEAVGGYTF.

The chain links TRBV9 to TRBJ1-2; TRBD1 agrees at 8 bases. The CDR3 loop spans 14 amino acids. Unmatched junction bases numbered 4, after V lost 1 base and J lost 5 bases. From germline, CDR1 is SGDLS and CDR2 YYNGEE. The CDR3 region has the DNA TGTGCCAGCAGCGTACAGGGGGCGGAATATGGCTACACCTTC. Encoded protein: CASSVQGAEYGYTF.

The genes are TRBV9 and TRBJ2-3; D gene ambiguous. Trimming left V 0 bases short and J 6 bases short, with 8 bases between. Germline V gene sequence: CDR1 SGDLS, CDR2 YYNGEE. There are 13 residues in the CDR3. CDR3 nucleotide sequence: TGTGCCAGCAGCGTAGCAATCAGCGATACGCAGTATTTT. This gives the protein CASSVAISDTQYF.

The count of this clone is one. V and J are TRBV30 and TRBJ2-2; D is possibly TRBD2 (6 bases). The V gene lost 3 bases and the J gene lost 5 bases, with 13 bases spanning the gap. There are 14 residues in the CDR3. The germline gives CDR1 GTSNPN, CDR2 SVGIG (reference sequence). The CDR3 loop reads CAWSGSWRTGELFF. In DNA form, the CDR3 reads TGTGCCTGGAGCGGGAGCTGGCGGACCGGGGAGCTGTTTTTT. The whole variable domain, filled in from reference TRBV30 and TRBJ2-2, reads SQTIHQWPATLVQPVGSPLSLECTVEGTSNPNLYWYRQAAGRGLQLLFYSVGIGQISSEVPQNLSASRPQDRQFILSSKKLLLSDSGFYLCAWSGSWRTGELFFGEGSRLTVL.

The rearrangement uses TRBV4-1 and TRBJ2-3; D may be TRBD2 (5 bases). The germline gives CDR1 MGHRA, CDR2 YSYEKL. Deletions cut 4 bases from V and 5 bases from J, with 7 bases between. The CDR3 sequence is 12 residues long. CDR3 bases: TGCGCCAGCAGCCCGAGGGAAGATACGCAGTATTTT. This translates into CASSPREDTQYF.

The genes are TRBV29-1 and TRBJ1-4; D may be TRBD1 (5 bases). Germline V gene sequence: CDR1 SQVTM, CDR2 ANQGSEA. This CDR3 has 14 amino acids. With 5 bases removed from V and 8 bases from J, the gap between germline ends came to 18 bases. DNA of the CDR3: TGCAGCGTTTCCCAGTTCCAGGGAGAAGAAAAACTGTTTTTT. Translation gives CSVSQFQGEEKLFF.